This T cell receptor (beta chain) was profiled in a study of T cell repertoires in cytomegalovirus infection. On the study more broadly: It was the public TCR beta signatures that indicated both CMV infection and matching HLA type.

TCRdb used MiXCR to reprocess the reads, holding one entry per CDR3 protein. The profile shows a few hundred thousand distinct CDR3 sequences, around a third of them singletons. This clonotype was seen only a few times. Its antigen remains unknown. The CDR3 is made up of 14 amino acids. Per the germline V gene, CDR1 is MNHEY and CDR2 is SVGAGI. V was cut by 2 bases and J by 10 bases, with 17 bases left in between. The sequence was obtained from a human donor in good health (CMV status not recorded). Some clones in this sample may be carry-over from other donors' samples. This chain connects TRBV6-5 to TRBJ1-1, with D uncertain. The sequences come from cultured PBMCs, collected from culture after CMV antigen stimulation. The CDR3 DNA follows: TGTGCCAGCAGTTACCACGCCGGGAGGTGGGGAGCTTTCTTT. This encodes CASSYHAGRWGAFF.